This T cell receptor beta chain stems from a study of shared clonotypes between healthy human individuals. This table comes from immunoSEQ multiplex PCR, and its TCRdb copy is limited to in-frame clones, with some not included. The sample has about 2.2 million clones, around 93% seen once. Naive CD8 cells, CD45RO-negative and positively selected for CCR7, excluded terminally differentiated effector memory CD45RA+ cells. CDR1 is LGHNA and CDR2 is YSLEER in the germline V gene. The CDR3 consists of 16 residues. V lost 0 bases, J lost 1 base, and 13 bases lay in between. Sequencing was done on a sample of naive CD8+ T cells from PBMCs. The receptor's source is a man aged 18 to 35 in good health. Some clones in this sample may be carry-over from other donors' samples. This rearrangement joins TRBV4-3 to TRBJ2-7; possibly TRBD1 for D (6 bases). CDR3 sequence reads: CASSQDYRAGSYEQYF. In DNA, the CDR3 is TGCGCCAGCAGCCAAGATTACAGGGCAGGGTCCTACGAGCAGTACTTC.